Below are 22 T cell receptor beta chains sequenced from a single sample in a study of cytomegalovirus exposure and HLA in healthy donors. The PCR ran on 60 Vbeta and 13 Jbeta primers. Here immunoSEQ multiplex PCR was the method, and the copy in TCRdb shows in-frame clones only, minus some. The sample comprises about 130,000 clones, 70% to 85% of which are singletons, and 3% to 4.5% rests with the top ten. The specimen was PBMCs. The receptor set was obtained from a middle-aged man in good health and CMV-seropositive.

The CDR3 DNA reads TGTGCCAGCAGCTTGGAGAGGGATCCCTACGAGCAGTACTTC. Its translation: CASSLERDPYEQYF. The chain carries TRBV5-6 and TRBJ2-7, with a weak D call TRBD2 (5 bases). V was trimmed by 0 bases and J by 2 bases, leaving 9 bases between them. The CDR3 is 14 amino acids. Germline CDR1 is SGHDT and CDR2 is YYEEEE.

The CDR3: CASSQTGHTGELFF. Here the CDR3 DNA reads TGTGCCAGCAGCCAAACAGGGCACACCGGGGAGCTGTTTTTT. The chain combines TRBV4-2 with TRBJ2-2; tentative D call: TRBD1 (6 bases). V was cut by 2 bases and J by 3 bases, with 7 bases left in between. The CDR3 length is 14 residues. Germline V gives CDR1 LGHNA, CDR2 YNFKEQ.

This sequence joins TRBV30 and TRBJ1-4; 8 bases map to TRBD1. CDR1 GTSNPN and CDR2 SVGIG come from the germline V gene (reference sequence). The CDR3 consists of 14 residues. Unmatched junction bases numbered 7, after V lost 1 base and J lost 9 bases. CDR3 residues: CAWSADRVLKKLFF. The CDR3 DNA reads TGTGCCTGGAGTGCGGACAGGGTTTTGAAAAAACTGTTTTTT.

The CDR3 region is CASSDSNQPQHF. The CDR3 bases are TGCGCCAGCTCAGATAGCAATCAGCCCCAGCATTTT. This chain links TRBV10-2 with TRBJ1-5; D not resolved. Deletions cut 8 bases from V and 0 bases from J, with 5 bases between. This CDR3 has 12 amino acids. Germline V CDR1 and CDR2: WSHSY, SAAADI.

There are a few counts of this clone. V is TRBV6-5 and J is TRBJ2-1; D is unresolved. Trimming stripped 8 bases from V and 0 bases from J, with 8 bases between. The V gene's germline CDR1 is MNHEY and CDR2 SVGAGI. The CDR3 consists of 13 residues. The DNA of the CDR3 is TGTGCCAGCGGGCTACCCTCCTACAATGAGCAGTTCTTC. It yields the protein CASGLPSYNEQFF.

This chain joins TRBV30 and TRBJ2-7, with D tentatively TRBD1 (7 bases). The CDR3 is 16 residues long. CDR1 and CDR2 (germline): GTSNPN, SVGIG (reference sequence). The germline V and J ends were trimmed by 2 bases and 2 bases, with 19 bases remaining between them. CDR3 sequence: CAWSQGGQKLTYEQYF. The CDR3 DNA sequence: TGTGCCTGGAGTCAGGGGGGACAGAAACTTACCTACGAGCAGTACTTC.

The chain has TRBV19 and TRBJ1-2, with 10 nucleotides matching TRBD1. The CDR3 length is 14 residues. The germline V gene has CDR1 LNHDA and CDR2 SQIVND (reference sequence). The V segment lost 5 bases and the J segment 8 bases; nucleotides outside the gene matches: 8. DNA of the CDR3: TGTGCCAGTAGTCCAGGGACAGGGGCAGGAGGCTACACCTTC. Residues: CASSPGTGAGGYTF.

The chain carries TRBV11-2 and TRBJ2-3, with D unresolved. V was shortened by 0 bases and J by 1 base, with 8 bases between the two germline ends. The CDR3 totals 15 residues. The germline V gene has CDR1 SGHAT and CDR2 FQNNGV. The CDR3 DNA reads TGTGCCAGCAGCTTAGATCGAACAGGCACAGATACGCAGTATTTT. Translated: CASSLDRTGTDTQYF.

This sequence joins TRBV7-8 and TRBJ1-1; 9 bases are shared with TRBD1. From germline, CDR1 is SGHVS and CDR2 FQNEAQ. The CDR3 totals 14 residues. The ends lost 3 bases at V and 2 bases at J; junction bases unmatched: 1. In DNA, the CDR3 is TGTGCCAGCAGCTTGGACAGGGGAAACACTGAAGCTTTCTTT. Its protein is CASSLDRGNTEAFF. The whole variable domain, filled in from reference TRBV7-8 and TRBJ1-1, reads GAGVSQSPRYKVAKRGQDVALRCDPISGHVSLFWYQQALGQGPEFLTYFQNEAQLDKSGLPSDRFFAERPEGSVSTLKIQRTQQEDSAVYLCASSLDRGNTEAFFGQGTRLTVV.

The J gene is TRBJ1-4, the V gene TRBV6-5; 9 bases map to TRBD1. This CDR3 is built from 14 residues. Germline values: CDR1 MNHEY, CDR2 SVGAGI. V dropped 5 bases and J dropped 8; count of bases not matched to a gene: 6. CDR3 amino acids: CASSTDRGNEKLFF. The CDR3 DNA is TGTGCCAGCAGTACGGACAGGGGAAACGAAAAACTGTTTTTT.

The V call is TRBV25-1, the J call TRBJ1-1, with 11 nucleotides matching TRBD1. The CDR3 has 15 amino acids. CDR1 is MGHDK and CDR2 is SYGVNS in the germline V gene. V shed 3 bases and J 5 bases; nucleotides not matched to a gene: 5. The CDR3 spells CASSDIGQGATEAFF. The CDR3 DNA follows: TGTGCCAGCAGTGACATTGGACAGGGGGCGACTGAAGCTTTCTTT.

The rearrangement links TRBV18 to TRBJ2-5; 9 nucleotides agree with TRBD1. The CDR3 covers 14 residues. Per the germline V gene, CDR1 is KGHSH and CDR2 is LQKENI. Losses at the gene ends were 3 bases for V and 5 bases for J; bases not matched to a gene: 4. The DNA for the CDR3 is TGTGCCAGCTCACCTGGGACAGGGACGGAGACCCAGTACTTC. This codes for CASSPGTGTETQYF.

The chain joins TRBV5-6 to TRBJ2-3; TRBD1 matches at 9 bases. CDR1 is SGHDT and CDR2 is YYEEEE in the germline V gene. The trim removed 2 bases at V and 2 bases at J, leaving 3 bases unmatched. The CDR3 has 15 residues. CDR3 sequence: CASSLTGGNTDTQYF. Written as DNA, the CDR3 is TGTGCCAGCAGCTTAACAGGGGGCAACACAGATACGCAGTATTTT.

CDR3 in amino acids: CASSLAVSYEQYF. DNA for the CDR3: TGTGCCAGCAGCTTAGCCGTCTCCTACGAGCAGTACTTC. V and J are TRBV7-9 and TRBJ2-7; D remains unclear. Trimming pared 0 bases from V and 0 bases from J, leaving 3 bases between. The CDR3 has 13 residues. Germline V gene data show CDR1 as SEHNR and CDR2 as FQNEAQ (reference sequence).

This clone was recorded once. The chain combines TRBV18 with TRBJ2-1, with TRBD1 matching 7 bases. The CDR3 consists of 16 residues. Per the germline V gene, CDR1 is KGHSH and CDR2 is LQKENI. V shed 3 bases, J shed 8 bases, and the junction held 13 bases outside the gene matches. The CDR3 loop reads CASSPRADTRGHEQFF. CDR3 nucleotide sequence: TGTGCCAGCTCACCCCGTGCAGATACAAGGGGGCATGAGCAGTTCTTC.

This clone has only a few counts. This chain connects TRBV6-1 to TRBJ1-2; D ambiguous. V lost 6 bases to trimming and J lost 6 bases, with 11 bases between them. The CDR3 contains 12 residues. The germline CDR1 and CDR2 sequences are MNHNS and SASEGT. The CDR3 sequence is CASSRTADGYTF. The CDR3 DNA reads TGTGCCAGCAGCCGCACGGCGGATGGCTACACCTTC.

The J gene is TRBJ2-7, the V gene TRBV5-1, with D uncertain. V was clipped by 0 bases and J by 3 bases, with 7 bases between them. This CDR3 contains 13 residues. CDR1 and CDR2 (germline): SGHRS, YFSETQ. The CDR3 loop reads CASSLEEYYEQYF. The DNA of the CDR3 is TGCGCCAGCAGCTTGGAAGAGTACTACGAGCAGTACTTC.

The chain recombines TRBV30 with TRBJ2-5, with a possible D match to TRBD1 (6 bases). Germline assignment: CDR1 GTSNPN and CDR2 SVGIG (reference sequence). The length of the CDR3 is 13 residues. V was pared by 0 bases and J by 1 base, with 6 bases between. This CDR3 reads CAWSVGGQETQYF. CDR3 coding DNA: TGTGCCTGGAGTGTAGGGGGCCAAGAGACCCAGTACTTC. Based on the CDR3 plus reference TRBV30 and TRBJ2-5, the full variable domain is SQTIHQWPATLVQPVGSPLSLECTVEGTSNPNLYWYRQAAGRGLQLLFYSVGIGQISSEVPQNLSASRPQDRQFILSSKKLLLSDSGFYLCAWSVGGQETQYFGPGTRLLVL.

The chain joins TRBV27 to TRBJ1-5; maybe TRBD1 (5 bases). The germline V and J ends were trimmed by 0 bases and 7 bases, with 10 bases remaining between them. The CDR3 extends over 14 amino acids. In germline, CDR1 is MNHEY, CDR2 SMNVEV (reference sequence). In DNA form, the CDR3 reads TGTGCCAGCAGTTTATCGCAGGGAGGGCAGCCCCAGCATTTT. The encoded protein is CASSLSQGGQPQHF.

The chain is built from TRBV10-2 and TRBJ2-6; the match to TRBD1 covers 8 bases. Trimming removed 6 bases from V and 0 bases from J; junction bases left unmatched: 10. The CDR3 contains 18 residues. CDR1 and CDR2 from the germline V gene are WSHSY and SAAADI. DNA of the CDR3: TGCGCCAGCAGCAACGACGGGACAGGAGCCTCTGGGGCCAACGTCCTGACTTTC. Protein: CASSNDGTGASGANVLTF.

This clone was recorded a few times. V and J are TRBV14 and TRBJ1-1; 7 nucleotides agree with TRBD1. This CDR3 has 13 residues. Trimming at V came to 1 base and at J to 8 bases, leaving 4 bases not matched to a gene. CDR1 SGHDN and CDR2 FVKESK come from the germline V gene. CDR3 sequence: CASSQVPGGEAFF. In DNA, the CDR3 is TGTGCCAGCAGCCAAGTGCCAGGGGGGGAAGCTTTCTTT.

CDR3 sequence: CASSSPPTGINEQFF. The CDR3 DNA is TGTGCCAGCAGCTCCCCCCCGACAGGGATCAATGAGCAGTTCTTC. The chain uses TRBV11-3 and TRBJ2-1; TRBD1 matches 7 bases. The CDR3 is made up of 15 amino acids. With 4 bases clipped from V and 6 bases from J, the junction kept 9 bases outside the gene matches. Germline CDR1 and CDR2: SGHNT and YENEEA. Based on the CDR3 plus reference TRBV11-3 and TRBJ2-1, the full variable domain is EAGVVQSPRYKIIEKKQPVAFWCNPISGHNTLYWYLQNLGQGPELLIRYENEEAVDDSQLPKDRFSAERLKGVDSTLKIQPAELGDSAVYLCASSSPPTGINEQFFGPGTRLTVL.